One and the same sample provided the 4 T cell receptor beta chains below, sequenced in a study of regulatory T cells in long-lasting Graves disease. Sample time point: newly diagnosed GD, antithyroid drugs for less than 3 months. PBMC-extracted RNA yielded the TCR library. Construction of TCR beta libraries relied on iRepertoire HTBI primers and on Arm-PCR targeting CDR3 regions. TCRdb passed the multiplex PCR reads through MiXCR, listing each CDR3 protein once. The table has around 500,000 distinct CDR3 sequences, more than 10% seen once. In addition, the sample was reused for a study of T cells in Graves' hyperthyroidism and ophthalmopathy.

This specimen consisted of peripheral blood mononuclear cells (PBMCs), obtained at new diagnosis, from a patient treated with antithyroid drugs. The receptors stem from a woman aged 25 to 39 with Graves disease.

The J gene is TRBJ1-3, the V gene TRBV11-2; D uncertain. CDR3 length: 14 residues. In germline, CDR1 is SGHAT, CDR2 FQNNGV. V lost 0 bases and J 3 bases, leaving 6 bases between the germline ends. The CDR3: CASSLDPSGNTIYF. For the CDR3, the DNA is TGTGCCAGCAGCTTAGATCCCAGTGGAAACACCATATATTTT.

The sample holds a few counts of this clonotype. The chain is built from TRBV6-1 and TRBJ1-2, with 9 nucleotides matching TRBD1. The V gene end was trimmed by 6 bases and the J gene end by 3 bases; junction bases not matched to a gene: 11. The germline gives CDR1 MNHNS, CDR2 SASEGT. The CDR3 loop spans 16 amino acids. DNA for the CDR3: TGTGCCAGCAGCTGGCCCCCAGGGGACAGGGACTATGGCTACACCTTC. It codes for CASSWPPGDRDYGYTF.

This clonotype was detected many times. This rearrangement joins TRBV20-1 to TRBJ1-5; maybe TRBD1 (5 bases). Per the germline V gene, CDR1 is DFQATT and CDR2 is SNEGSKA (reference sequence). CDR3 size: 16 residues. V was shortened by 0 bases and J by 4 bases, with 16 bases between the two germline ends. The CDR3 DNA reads TGCAGTGCTAGAGAACTCGGGACTCCTATTAATCAGCCCCAGCATTTT. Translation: CSARELGTPINQPQHF.

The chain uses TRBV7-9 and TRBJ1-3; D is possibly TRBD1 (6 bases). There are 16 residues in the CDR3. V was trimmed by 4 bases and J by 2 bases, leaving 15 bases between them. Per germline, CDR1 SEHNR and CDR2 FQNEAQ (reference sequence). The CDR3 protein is CASSSAPRQAGNTIYF. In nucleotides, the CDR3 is TGTGCCAGCAGCTCCGCCCCAAGACAGGCTGGAAACACCATATATTTT.